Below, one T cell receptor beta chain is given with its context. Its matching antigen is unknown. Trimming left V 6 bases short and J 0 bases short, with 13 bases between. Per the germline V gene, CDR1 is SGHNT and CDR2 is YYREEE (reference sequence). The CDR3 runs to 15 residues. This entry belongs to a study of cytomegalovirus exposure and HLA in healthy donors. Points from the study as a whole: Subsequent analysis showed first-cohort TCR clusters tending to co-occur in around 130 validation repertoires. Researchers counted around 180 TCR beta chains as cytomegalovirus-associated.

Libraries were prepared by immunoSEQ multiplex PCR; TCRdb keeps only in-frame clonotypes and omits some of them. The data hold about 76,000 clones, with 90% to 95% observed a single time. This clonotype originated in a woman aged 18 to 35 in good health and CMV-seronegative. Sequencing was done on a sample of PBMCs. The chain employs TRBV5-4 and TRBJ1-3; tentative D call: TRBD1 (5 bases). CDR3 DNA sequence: TGTGCCAGCACCCTGGACATTAACTCTGGAAACACCATATATTTT. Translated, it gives CASTLDINSGNTIYF.